This is a list of T cell receptor beta chains from one sample in a study of T cell changes during pregnancy in multiple sclerosis. Clones were read by immunoSEQ multiplex PCR, and TCRdb kept only the in-frame ones, dropping some. Among 90,000 to 120,000 clones, 85% to 95% were seen once, and the ten largest hold less than 0.9%. Here the sequenced sample was peripheral blood, taken in the third trimester of pregnancy. The receptors here all came from a female donor in good health, enrolled as a control in a pregnancy study. CDR3s include the opening cysteine and the closing phenylalanine or tryptophan. The D gene is left open where the match is weak. Clone sizes are given selectively: once, few, many, or a class where the clone is expanded.

V gene	D gene	J gene	clone size	CDR3 protein	CDR3 DNA
TRBV15	-	TRBJ2-3	-	CAIRQASTDTQYF	TGTGCCATCCGGCAGGCTAGCACAGATACGCAGTATTTT
TRBV4-2	-	TRBJ1-4	-	CASSQDGYNEKLFF	TGTGCCAGCAGCCAAGACGGTTATAATGAAAAACTGTTTTTT
TRBV19	TRBD1	TRBJ1-5	-	CASMTQGPYSNQPQHF	TGTGCCAGTATGACACAGGGGCCCTATAGCAATCAGCCCCAGCATTTT
TRBV7-8	TRBD1	TRBJ2-7	-	CASSLGGQGAGYF	TGTGCCAGCAGCTTAGGGGGACAGGGGGCAGGTTACTTC
TRBV7-2	TRBD1	TRBJ1-1	-	CASRLDRGVTEAFF	TGTGCCAGCAGGTTGGACAGGGGGGTCACTGAAGCTTTCTTT
TRBV30	-	TRBJ1-6	-	CAWTLGVSSYNSPLHF	TGTGCCTGGACCCTTGGAGTGAGCTCCTATAATTCACCCCTCCACTTT
TRBV4-1	TRBD1	TRBJ1-2	-	CASSQLRTGVNYGYTF	TGCGCCAGCAGCCAATTAAGGACAGGGGTTAACTATGGCTACACCTTC
TRBV5-6	TRBD1	TRBJ2-2	-	CASSWGTADTGELFF	TGTGCCAGCAGCTGGGGGACAGCGGACACCGGGGAGCTGTTTTTT
TRBV29-1	-	TRBJ1-1	-	CSISVNTEAFF	TGCAGCATTTCAGTGAACACTGAAGCTTTCTTT
TRBV19	TRBD1	TRBJ1-4	-	CASSMNRGTNEKLFF	TGTGCCAGTAGTATGAACAGGGGAACTAATGAAAAACTGTTTTTT
TRBV4-1	-	TRBJ2-7	-	CASRAPGTSYEQYF	TGCGCCAGCAGAGCGCCCGGGACTTCCTACGAGCAGTACTTC
TRBV18	TRBD1	TRBJ1-1	-	CASSLGQVGNTEAFF	TGTGCCAGCTCACTGGGACAGGTGGGGAACACTGAAGCTTTCTTT
TRBV30	-	TRBJ1-3	once	CAWSVDTIYF	TGTGCCTGGAGTGTCGACACCATATATTTT
TRBV7-3	TRBD1	TRBJ2-2	-	CASSLPGQTHTGELFF	TGTGCCAGCAGCCTCCCGGGACAGACACACACCGGGGAGCTGTTTTTT
TRBV25-1	TRBD1	TRBJ2-1	-	CASDRGSGSEQFF	TGTGCCAGCGACAGGGGGTCAGGGAGTGAGCAGTTCTTC
TRBV6-1	TRBD1	TRBJ2-5	-	CASSEAGQGGWETQYF	TGTGCCAGCAGTGAGGCGGGACAGGGCGGTTGGGAGACCCAGTACTTC
TRBV2	TRBD1	TRBJ2-7	-	CASSGPGTGSYEQYF	TGTGCCAGCAGTGGACCTGGGACAGGGTCCTACGAGCAGTACTTC
TRBV6-1	-	TRBJ1-1	-	CASSEAYGGRAQMNTEAFF	TGTGCCAGCAGTGAAGCGTATGGGGGCCGCGCTCAGATGAACACTGAAGCTTTCTTT
TRBV30	-	TRBJ2-3	once	CAWRSWRTSTDTQYF	TGTGCCTGGAGGTCTTGGAGGACTAGCACAGATACGCAGTATTTT
TRBV7-8	TRBD2	TRBJ2-7	-	CASRILAGGLEQYF	TGTGCCAGCAGGATACTAGCGGGGGGCCTCGAGCAGTACTTC
TRBV4-2	TRBD1	TRBJ1-5	few	CASSRVDRGGQPQHF	TGTGCCAGCAGCCGGGTGGACAGGGGAGGCCAGCCCCAGCATTTT
TRBV4-1	TRBD1	TRBJ1-2	-	CASSQDRGSVYGYTF	TGCGCCAGCAGCCAGGACAGGGGCAGTGTCTATGGCTACACCTTC
TRBV7-2	TRBD1	TRBJ1-5	-	CASSPQGTRPQHF	TGTGCCAGCAGCCCACAGGGGACTCGGCCCCAGCATTTT
TRBV5-1	-	TRBJ2-3	few	CASSSPDSYTDTQYF	TGCGCCAGCAGCTCACCGGACTCCTACACAGATACGCAGTATTTT
TRBV7-9	TRBD1	TRBJ2-7	-	CASSAPGQGPYEQYF	TGTGCCAGCAGCGCGCCGGGACAGGGGCCCTACGAGCAGTACTTC
TRBV10-3	TRBD1	TRBJ2-2	once	CAISVDRGRGELFF	TGTGCCATCAGTGTTGACAGGGGGCGCGGGGAGCTGTTTTTT
TRBV19	-	TRBJ1-4	-	CASSMRRNEKLFF	TGTGCCAGTAGTATGCGGAGAAATGAAAAACTGTTTTTT
TRBV6-6	TRBD1	TRBJ1-1	-	CASSTRTGNTEAFF	TGTGCCAGCAGCACCCGGACAGGAAACACTGAAGCTTTCTTT
TRBV6-1	-	TRBJ2-1	-	CASSLYNEQFF	TGTGCCAGCAGTTTATACAATGAGCAGTTCTTC
TRBV5-1	TRBD1	TRBJ1-2	-	CASSLEGQVTNYGYTF	TGCGCCAGCAGCTTGGAGGGACAGGTTACTAACTATGGCTACACCTTC
TRBV30	-	TRBJ1-3	-	CAWRATGGTDTIYF	TGTGCCTGGAGAGCGACGGGGGGCACGGACACCATATATTTT
TRBV5-6	-	TRBJ2-7	-	CASNHQTGTENFYEQYF	TGTGCCAGCAACCATCAGACAGGAACCGAGAACTTCTACGAGCAGTACTTC
TRBV4-1	-	TRBJ1-6	-	CASSHFGGSYNSPLHF	TGCGCCAGCAGCCACTTCGGGGGCTCCTATAATTCACCCCTCCACTTT
TRBV5-4	TRBD1	TRBJ1-1	-	CASSWGTGGSGTEAFF	TGTGCCAGCAGCTGGGGGACAGGGGGCTCTGGCACTGAAGCTTTCTTT
TRBV7-2	-	TRBJ1-5	-	CASSFQLDSRHQPQHF	TGTGCCAGCAGCTTCCAGCTGGACTCACGACATCAGCCCCAGCATTTT
TRBV27	TRBD2	TRBJ2-7	-	CASSWGGDEQYF	TGTGCCAGCAGTTGGGGGGGTGACGAGCAGTACTTC
TRBV5-4	-	TRBJ2-2	-	CASSLEPGDDQLFF	TGTGCCAGCAGCCTGGAGCCGGGGGATGATCAGCTGTTTTTT
TRBV7-6	-	TRBJ2-7	-	CASSLEVSPGYEQYF	TGTGCCAGCAGCTTAGAGGTATCCCCGGGATACGAGCAGTACTTC
TRBV7-9	TRBD1	TRBJ1-2	-	CASSLEYRGSDGYTF	TGTGCCAGCAGCTTAGAGTACAGGGGATCCGATGGCTACACCTTC
TRBV11-2	TRBD1	TRBJ2-5	few	CASSSGTGRVETQYF	TGTGCCAGCAGCTCCGGGACAGGGAGGGTGGAGACCCAGTACTTC
TRBV12-5	TRBD1	TRBJ1-6	-	CASPAQTVSDKTGMFAPLHF	TGTGCTAGTCCGGCGCAGACTGTCTCGGATAAGACAGGGATGTTTGCACCCCTCCACTTT
TRBV27	TRBD1	TRBJ1-1	few	CASSTTGPPEAFF	TGTGCCAGCAGTACGACAGGGCCACCTGAAGCTTTCTTT